This TCR beta chain was captured by sequencing in a study of CD8 T cells in ankylosing spondylitis. Study conclusions and caveats: A TCR beta motif of several highly homologous variants seemed to mark ankylosing spondylitis blood. Reportedly, significant enrichment of disease-linked clones occurred in matched ankylosing spondylitis synovial fluid. Some motif variants were previously reported in reactive arthritis synovial fluid and blood. Clones that were linked to disease were CD8+ and were relatively rare in peripheral blood.

Germline values: CDR1 SGHAT, CDR2 FQNNGV. V dropped 8 bases and J dropped 4 bases, with 11 bases sitting between them. The CDR3 sequence is 13 residues long. From the 5' RACE reads, TCRdb called clonotypes with MiXCR, one entry per CDR3 protein. The table records a few hundred thousand distinct CDR3 sequences, over 15% of them present only once. Comment on this clonotype: Its antigen is unknown.

The sequence was obtained from a male donor with ankylosing spondylitis or in good health (not recorded which). Input material: blood, either unsorted or a sorted T cell fraction (not recorded which). The V call is TRBV11-2, the J call TRBJ2-2, with D tentatively TRBD1 or TRBD2 (6 bases each). DNA for the CDR3: TGTGCCAGCGGGGGGCCATTCACCGGGGAGCTGTTTTTT. Its translation: CASGGPFTGELFF.